These T cell receptor beta chains were read from a single sample in a study of T cells in Graves' hyperthyroidism and ophthalmopathy. MiXCR, run by TCRdb on the multiplex PCR reads, gives a single entry per CDR3 protein. This repertoire shows more than 350,000 distinct CDR3 sequences, 13% to 15% found once; its top ten account for under 25%. Sequenced sample: blood. The receptors shown here come from a woman aged 60-75 years with Graves' ophthalmopathy. The CDR3 runs from the conserved cysteine through the conserved F or W. The order of the fields is clone size, J gene, D gene, V gene, CDR3 DNA, CDR3 protein. A D gene is named only where the DNA matches it firmly. Some rows mark clone size as missing; the rest say once, few, many or name a class of expanded clone.

>many|TRBJ2-2|-|TRBV11-3
TGTGCCAGCAGCTTTTCGGGTGAAGCCGGGGAGCTGTTTTTT
CASSFSGEAGELFF
>many|TRBJ2-1|-|TRBV6-1
TGTGCCAGCAGTGGACAGGACCCGTGGGATGAGCAGTTCTTC
CASSGQDPWDEQFF
>many|TRBJ1-2|-|TRBV27
TGTGCCAGCAGTTTACGTGGATCTCACTATGGCTACACCTTC
CASSLRGSHYGYTF
>-|TRBJ1-5|-|TRBV28
TGTGCCAGCAGTTTACTAGGTCGGGGGAGCAATCAGCCCCAGCATTTT
CASSLLGRGSNQPQHF
>many|TRBJ1-5|-|TRBV28
TGTGCCAGCAGTTTTGGGGGTAGGAATCAGCCCCAGCATTTT
CASSFGGRNQPQHF
>-|TRBJ2-1|TRBD2|TRBV5-1
TGCGCCAGCAGCCCCGGGGGACTAGCGGGAGGGCGAGAAGAGCAGTTCTTC
CASSPGGLAGGREEQFF
>many|TRBJ1-6|-|TRBV20-1
TGCAGTGCTAGAGATAGGACATCTAGTTCACCCCTCCACTTT
CSARDRTSSSPLHF
>few|TRBJ2-3|TRBD1|TRBV28
TGTGCCAGCGGAACTCCCGGACAGGGCCCAGATACGCAGTATTTT
CASGTPGQGPDTQYF
>many|TRBJ1-2|TRBD1|TRBV11-2
TGTGCCAGCAGCCTGATGTCGGGACAGGGGGCCAATAACTATGGCTACACCTTC
CASSLMSGQGANNYGYTF
>-|TRBJ2-7|-|TRBV12-3/TRBV12-4
TGTGCCAGCAGTATCGACAGTCTGGGTGAGCAGTACTTC
CASSIDSLGEQYF
>-|TRBJ2-5|TRBD1|TRBV2
TGTGCCAGCAGTGCAACAGGGGGCCTCCAAGAGACCCAGTACTTC
CASSATGGLQETQYF
>-|TRBJ2-7|TRBD2|TRBV27
TGTGCCAGCAGTCCCCAAGCGGAGGGAGGGCCGGGCGAGCAGTACTTC
CASSPQAEGGPGEQYF
>-|TRBJ2-7|TRBD2|TRBV20-1
TGCAGTGCTAGAGATAATAGCGGGAGGGCCGAGAGCGAGCAGTACTTC
CSARDNSGRAESEQYF
>many|TRBJ2-1|TRBD1|TRBV28
TGTGCCAGCACCGAATCGGGACAGGGGTTGAGCAATGAGCAGTTCTTC
CASTESGQGLSNEQFF
>many|TRBJ2-7|TRBD1|TRBV3-1
TGTGCCAGCAGCCACTCTGCCAGGGGGCTCGAGCAGTACTTC
CASSHSARGLEQYF
>many|TRBJ2-7|-|TRBV2
TGTGCCAGCAGTGAAAGCAGCGGAGCTTCCTACGAGCAGTACTTC
CASSESSGASYEQYF
>many|TRBJ2-3|TRBD1|TRBV30
TGTGCCTGGGGAATACAGGGGGGAATCACAGATACGCAGTATTTT
CAWGIQGGITDTQYF
>many|TRBJ2-1|-|TRBV7-9
TGTGCCAGCAAGAGGGGCTACAATGAGCAGTTCTTC
CASKRGYNEQFF
>-|TRBJ1-5|-|TRBV14
TGTGCCAGCAGCCAAGGGGGAAAAGGCAATCAGCCCCAGCATTTT
CASSQGGKGNQPQHF
>-|TRBJ1-1|-|TRBV14
TGTGCCAGCAGCGACGATTTCTTCACTGAAGCTTTCTTT
CASSDDFFTEAFF
>few|TRBJ2-7|-|TRBV14
TGTGCCAGCAGCCATTCAGGTTACGAGCAGTACTTC
CASSHSGYEQYF
>few|TRBJ1-2|-|TRBV2
TGTGCCAGCACTCCCACCAGGTCAACGACTGGAGGCTACACCTTC
CASTPTRSTTGGYTF
>-|TRBJ1-6|-|TRBV27
TGTGCCAGCTCCGAAGCCCTTTCACCCCTCCACTTT
CASSEALSPLHF
>many|TRBJ2-3|-|TRBV15
TGTGCCACCAGCAGAGTCCTGGGGGGAGCGCATACGCAGTATTTT
CATSRVLGGAHTQYF
>many|TRBJ2-1|TRBD2|TRBV12-3/TRBV12-4
TGTGCCAGCAGTAGAACGGGAGGGGGAAATAATGAGCAGTTCTTC
CASSRTGGGNNEQFF
>many|TRBJ2-3|TRBD2|TRBV27
TGTGCCAGCAGTTTATTGGCTAGCGGGAGAAGTGCAGATACGCAGTATTTT
CASSLLASGRSADTQYF
>many|TRBJ2-5|-|TRBV7-6
TGTGCCAGCAGCTTATGGCCCGAAGAGACCCAGTACTTC
CASSLWPEETQYF
>many|TRBJ1-2|-|TRBV29-1
TGCAGCGTTGACGGCAGGGAGGTCGGCTACACCTTC
CSVDGREVGYTF
>-|TRBJ2-7|-|TRBV19
TGTGCCAGTAGTGAGAGCGGGCTCTACGAGCAGTACTTC
CASSESGLYEQYF
>many|TRBJ2-7|TRBD2|TRBV10-2
TGCGCCAGCAGGGGCGCGACCGGGAGGGCCGGCGAGCAGTACTTC
CASRGATGRAGEQYF
>-|TRBJ1-1|-|TRBV10-3
TGTGCCATCAGTGAGCGTACAGGAGCTGGAACTGAAGCTTTCTTT
CAISERTGAGTEAFF
>medium-sized|TRBJ2-5|TRBD1|TRBV28
TGTGCCAGCAGTCCATTGGACAGGGTCCAGGAGACCCAGTACTTC
CASSPLDRVQETQYF
>few|TRBJ2-1|-|TRBV20-1
TGCAGTGCCGACTGGGGTTACAATGAGCAGTTCTTC
CSADWGYNEQFF
>-|TRBJ1-5|-|TRBV27
TGTGCCAGCAGTACCAGGGGTGACAATCAGCCCCAGCATTTT
CASSTRGDNQPQHF
>-|TRBJ2-5|-|TRBV11-3
TGTGCCAGCACCGCGGGGCTTGGGGCGCGCCAAGGGACCCAGTACTTC
CASTAGLGARQGTQYF
>few|TRBJ2-7|TRBD1|TRBV20-1
TGCAGTGCGGGCCCCCGGGACAGTTTATGGGAGCAGTACTTC
CSAGPRDSLWEQYF
>-|TRBJ2-3|-|TRBV4-1
TGCGCCAGCAGCCAAGCTTTACAGTTCGCAGATACGCAGTATTTT
CASSQALQFADTQYF
>-|TRBJ1-1|-|TRBV5-1
TGCGCCAGCAGCTTAGGAGGGGGAAGGACTGAAGCTTTCTTT
CASSLGGGRTEAFF
>many|TRBJ1-2|-|TRBV28
TGTGCCAGCAGTTTGAGTCAGCCCTATGGCTACACCTTC
CASSLSQPYGYTF
>-|TRBJ2-1|-|TRBV6-5
TGTGCCAGCAGTTACTGGGCGGGGAGGATAATCTACAATGAGCAGTTCTTC
CASSYWAGRIIYNEQFF
>-|TRBJ2-5|-|TRBV20-1
TGCAGTGCTAGGTTTCAGGGGGGGGAGACCCAGTACTTC
CSARFQGGETQYF
>many|TRBJ1-5|-|TRBV27
TGTGCCAGCAGTTCACAGGGAGTTTATAGCAATCAGCCCCAGCATTTT
CASSSQGVYSNQPQHF
>-|TRBJ2-1|TRBD2|TRBV11-2
TGTGCCAGCAGCTTAGGACTAGCGGGAGGTGCCTACAATGAGCAGTTCTTC
CASSLGLAGGAYNEQFF
>few|TRBJ2-1|TRBD2|TRBV6-1
TGTGCCAGCAGTGTCATAGCGGGCCCCCCAAGCAATGAGCAGTTCTTC
CASSVIAGPPSNEQFF
>few|TRBJ2-7|-|TRBV2
TGTGCCAGCAGTGAAGGCGGCAGCAGCTCCTACGAGCAGTACTTC
CASSEGGSSSYEQYF
>-|TRBJ2-7|-|TRBV12-3/TRBV12-4
TGTGCCAGCCCAACGAGGGACACCCGACGGGGTGAGCCCTACGAGCAGTACTTC
CASPTRDTRRGEPYEQYF
>many|TRBJ2-3|-|TRBV5-1
TGCGCCAGCAGCGCCGTGGGGACAGATACGCAGTATTTT
CASSAVGTDTQYF